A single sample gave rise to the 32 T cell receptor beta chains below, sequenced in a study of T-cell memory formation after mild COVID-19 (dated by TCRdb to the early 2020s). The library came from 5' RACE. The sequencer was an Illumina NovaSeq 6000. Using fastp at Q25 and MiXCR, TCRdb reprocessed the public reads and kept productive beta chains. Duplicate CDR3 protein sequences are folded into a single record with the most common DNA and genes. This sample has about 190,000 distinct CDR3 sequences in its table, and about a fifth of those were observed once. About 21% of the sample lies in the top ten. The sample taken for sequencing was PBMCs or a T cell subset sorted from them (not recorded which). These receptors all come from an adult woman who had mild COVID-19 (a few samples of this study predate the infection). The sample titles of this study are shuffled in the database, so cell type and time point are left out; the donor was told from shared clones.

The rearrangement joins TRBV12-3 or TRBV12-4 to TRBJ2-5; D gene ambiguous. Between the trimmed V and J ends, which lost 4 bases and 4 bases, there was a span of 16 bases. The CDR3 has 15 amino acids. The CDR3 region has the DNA TGTGCCAGCAGTTCCATTGTGGGCCCCGTAGAGACCCAGTACTTC. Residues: CASSSIVGPVETQYF.

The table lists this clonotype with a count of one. CDR3 sequence reads: CASSWDRGSSYEQYF. The DNA for the CDR3 is TGCGCCAGCAGCTGGGACAGGGGGAGCTCCTACGAGCAGTACTTC. V and J are TRBV5-1 and TRBJ2-7; 11 bases are a match to TRBD1. Germline CDR1 SGHRS, CDR2 YFSETQ. V lost 3 bases, J lost 0 bases, and 2 bases stayed unmatched. This CDR3 region has 15 residues.

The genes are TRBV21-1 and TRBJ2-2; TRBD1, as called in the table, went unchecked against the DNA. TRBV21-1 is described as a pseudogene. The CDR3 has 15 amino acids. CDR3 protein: CASSNGQPNTGELFF. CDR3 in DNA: TGTGCCAGCAGCAATGGACAGCCGAACACCGGGGAGCTGTTTTTT.

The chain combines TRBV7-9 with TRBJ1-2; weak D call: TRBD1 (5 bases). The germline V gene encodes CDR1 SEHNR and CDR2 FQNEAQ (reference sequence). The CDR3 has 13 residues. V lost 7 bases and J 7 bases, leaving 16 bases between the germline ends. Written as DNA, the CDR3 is TGTGCCAGCAAGGACGGGGGGATGCGTGGCTACACCTTC. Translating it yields CASKDGGMRGYTF.

CDR3 sequence reads: CASSYEPGGQPQHF. CDR3 nucleotide sequence: TGTGCCAGCAGTTACGAACCTGGGGGTCAGCCCCAGCATTTT. The chain is built from TRBV6-5 and TRBJ1-5; D might be TRBD1 (5 bases). CDR3 length equals 14 residues. Germline CDR1 and CDR2: MNHEY and SVGAGI. V shed 2 bases and J shed 6 bases, with 11 bases lying between them.

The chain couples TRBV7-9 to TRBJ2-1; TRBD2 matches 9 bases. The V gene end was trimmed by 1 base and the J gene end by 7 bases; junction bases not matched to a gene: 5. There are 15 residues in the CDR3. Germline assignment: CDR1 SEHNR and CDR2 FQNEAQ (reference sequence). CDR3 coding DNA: TGTGCCAGCAGCTTAGGTAGCGGGAGAGGAAATGAGCAGTTCTTC. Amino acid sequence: CASSLGSGRGNEQFF.

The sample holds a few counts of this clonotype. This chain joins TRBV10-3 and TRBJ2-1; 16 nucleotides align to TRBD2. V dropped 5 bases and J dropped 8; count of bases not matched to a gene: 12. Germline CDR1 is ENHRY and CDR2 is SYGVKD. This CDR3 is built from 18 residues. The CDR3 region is CAISTGTSGGASAHEQFF. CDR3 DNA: TGTGCCATCAGTACCGGGACTAGCGGGGGGGCGAGCGCCCATGAGCAGTTCTTC.

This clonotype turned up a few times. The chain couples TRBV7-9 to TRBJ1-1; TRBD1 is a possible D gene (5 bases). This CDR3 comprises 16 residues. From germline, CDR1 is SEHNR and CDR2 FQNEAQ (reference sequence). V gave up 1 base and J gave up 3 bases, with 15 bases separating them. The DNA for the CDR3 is TGTGCCAGCAGCTTAGAACCGGGACGCGGGGACACTGAAGCTTTCTTT. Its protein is CASSLEPGRGDTEAFF.

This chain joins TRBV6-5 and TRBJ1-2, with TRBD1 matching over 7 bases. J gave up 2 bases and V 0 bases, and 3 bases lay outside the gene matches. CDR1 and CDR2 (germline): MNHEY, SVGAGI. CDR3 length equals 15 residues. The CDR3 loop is CASSYSGGQNYGYTF. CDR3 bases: TGTGCCAGCAGTTACTCGGGGGGACAGAACTATGGCTACACCTTC.

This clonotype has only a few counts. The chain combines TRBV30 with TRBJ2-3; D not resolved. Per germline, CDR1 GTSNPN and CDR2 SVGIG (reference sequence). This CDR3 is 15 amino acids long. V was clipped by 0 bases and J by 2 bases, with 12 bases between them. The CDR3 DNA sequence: TGTGCCTGGAGTGTCCCCCGCCTTCTCACAGATACGCAGTATTTT. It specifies CAWSVPRLLTDTQYF.

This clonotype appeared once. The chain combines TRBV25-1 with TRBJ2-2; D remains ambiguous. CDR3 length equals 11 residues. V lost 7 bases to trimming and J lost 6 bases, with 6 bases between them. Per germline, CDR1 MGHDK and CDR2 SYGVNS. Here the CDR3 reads CASTTAGELFF. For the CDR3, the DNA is TGTGCCAGCACAACGGCCGGGGAGCTGTTTTTT.

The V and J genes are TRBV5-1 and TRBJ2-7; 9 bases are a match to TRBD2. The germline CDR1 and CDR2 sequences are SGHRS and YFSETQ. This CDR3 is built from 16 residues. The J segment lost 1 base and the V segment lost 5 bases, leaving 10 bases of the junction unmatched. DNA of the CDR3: TGCGCCAGCAGTTCAACCGGGACTAGCAGGTCCTACGAGCAGTACTTC. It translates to CASSSTGTSRSYEQYF.

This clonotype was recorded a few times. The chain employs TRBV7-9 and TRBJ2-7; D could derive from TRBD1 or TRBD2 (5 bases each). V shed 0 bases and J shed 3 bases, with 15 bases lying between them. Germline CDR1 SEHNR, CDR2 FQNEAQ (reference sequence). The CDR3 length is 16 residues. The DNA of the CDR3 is TGTGCCAGCAGCTTAGCAGGGGTAGGGAGTCTCTACGAGCAGTACTTC. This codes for CASSLAGVGSLYEQYF.

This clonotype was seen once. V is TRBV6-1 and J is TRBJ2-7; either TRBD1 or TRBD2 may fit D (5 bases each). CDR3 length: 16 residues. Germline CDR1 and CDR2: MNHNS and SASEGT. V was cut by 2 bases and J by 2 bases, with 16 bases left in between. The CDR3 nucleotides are TGTGCCAGCAGTGAAAGGGTTGACAGCGGCCCCTACGAGCAGTACTTC. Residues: CASSERVDSGPYEQYF.

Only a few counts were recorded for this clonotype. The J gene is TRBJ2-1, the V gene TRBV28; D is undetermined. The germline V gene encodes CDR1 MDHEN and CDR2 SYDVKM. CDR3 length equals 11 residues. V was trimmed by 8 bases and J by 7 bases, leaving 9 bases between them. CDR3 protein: CASYIWNEQFF. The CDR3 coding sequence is TGTGCCAGCTATATCTGGAATGAGCAGTTCTTC.

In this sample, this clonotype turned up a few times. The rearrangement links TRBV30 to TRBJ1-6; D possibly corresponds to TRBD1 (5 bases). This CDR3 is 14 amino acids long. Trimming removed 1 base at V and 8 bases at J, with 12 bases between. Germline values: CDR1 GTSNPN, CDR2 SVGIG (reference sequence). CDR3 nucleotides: TGTGCCTGGAGTGCGGGGCAGGGAGATTCACCCCTCCACTTT. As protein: CAWSAGQGDSPLHF.

The CDR3 sequence: CASTTTGFPYEQYF. CDR3 sequence (DNA): TGCGCCAGCACCACAACGGGTTTCCCCTACGAGCAGTACTTC. V gene TRBV23-1 combines with J gene TRBJ2-7; D gene ambiguous. TRBV23-1 is known as an ORF, though its function is uncertain. The ends were cut back, 7 bases at V and 2 bases at J, with 15 bases in the middle. The CDR3 runs 14 residues.

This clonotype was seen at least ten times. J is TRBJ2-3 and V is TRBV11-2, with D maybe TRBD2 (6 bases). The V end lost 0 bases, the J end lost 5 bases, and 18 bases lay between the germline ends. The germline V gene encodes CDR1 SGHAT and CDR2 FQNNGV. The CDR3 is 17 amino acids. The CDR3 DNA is TGTGCCAGCAGCTTAGAGTCTGGACGGGGGAAAAAAGATACGCAGTATTTT. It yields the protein CASSLESGRGKKDTQYF.

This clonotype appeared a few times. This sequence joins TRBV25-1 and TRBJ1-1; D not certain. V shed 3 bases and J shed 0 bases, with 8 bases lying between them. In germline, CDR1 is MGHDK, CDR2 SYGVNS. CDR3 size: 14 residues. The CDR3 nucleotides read TGTGCCAGCAGTGACTGGGCCCTGAACACTGAAGCTTTCTTT. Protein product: CASSDWALNTEAFF.

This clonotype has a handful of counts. The CDR3, as DNA: TGTGCCAGCAGTTTAATAGGACTAGCGGGGAAGAACGAGCAGTACTTC. It specifies CASSLIGLAGKNEQYF. V usage is TRBV12-3 or TRBV12-4 and J usage is TRBJ2-7; 12 bases are a match to TRBD2. Trimming at V came to 2 bases and at J to 5 bases, leaving 7 bases not matched to a gene. There are 16 residues in the CDR3.

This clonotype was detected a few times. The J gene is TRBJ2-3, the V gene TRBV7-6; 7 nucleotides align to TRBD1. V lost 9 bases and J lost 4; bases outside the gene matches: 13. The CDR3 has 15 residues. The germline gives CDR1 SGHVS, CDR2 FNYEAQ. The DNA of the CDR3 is TGTGCCAGTACAAGGGACAGCCTCCCCGCAGATACGCAGTATTTT. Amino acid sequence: CASTRDSLPADTQYF.

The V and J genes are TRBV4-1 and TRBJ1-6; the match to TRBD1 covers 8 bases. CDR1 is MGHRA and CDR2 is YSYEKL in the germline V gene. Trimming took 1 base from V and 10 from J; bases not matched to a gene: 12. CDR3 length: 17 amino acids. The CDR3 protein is CASSQGPTETGESPLHF. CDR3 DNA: TGCGCCAGCAGCCAAGGCCCGACGGAGACAGGGGAATCACCCCTCCACTTT.

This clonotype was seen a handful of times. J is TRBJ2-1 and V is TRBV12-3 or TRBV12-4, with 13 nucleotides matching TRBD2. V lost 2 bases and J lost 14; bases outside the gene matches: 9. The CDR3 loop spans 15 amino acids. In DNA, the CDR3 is TGTGCCAGCAGTTTAACAGGACTAGCGGGAGTCGGGGAGTTCTTC. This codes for CASSLTGLAGVGEFF.

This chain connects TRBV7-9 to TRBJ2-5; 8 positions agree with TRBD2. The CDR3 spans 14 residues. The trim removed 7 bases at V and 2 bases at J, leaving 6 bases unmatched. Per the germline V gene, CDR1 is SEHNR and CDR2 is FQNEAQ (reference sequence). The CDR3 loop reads CASTRGGVQETQYF. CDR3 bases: TGTGCCAGCACCCGGGGGGGGGTACAAGAGACCCAGTACTTC.

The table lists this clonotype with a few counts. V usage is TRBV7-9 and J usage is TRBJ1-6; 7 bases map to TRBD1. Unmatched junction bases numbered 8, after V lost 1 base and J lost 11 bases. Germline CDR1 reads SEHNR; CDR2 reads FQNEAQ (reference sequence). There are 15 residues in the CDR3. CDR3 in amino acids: CASSLVTGADPPLHF. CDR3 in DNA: TGTGCCAGCAGCTTAGTAACAGGGGCGGATCCACCCCTCCACTTT. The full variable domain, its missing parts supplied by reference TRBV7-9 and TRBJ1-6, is DTGVSQNPRHKITKRGQNVTFRCDPISEHNRLYWYRQTLGQGPEFLTYFQNEAQLEKSRLLSDRFSAERPKGSFSTLEIQRTEQGDSAMYLCASSLVTGADPPLHFGNGTRLTVT.

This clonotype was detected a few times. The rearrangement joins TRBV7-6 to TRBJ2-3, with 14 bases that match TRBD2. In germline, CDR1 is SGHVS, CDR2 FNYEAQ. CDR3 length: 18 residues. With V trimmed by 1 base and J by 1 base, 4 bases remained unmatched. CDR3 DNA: TGTGCCAGCAGCTTAGGGGGACTAGCGGGGGCCGGCACAGATACGCAGTATTTT. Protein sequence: CASSLGGLAGAGTDTQYF.

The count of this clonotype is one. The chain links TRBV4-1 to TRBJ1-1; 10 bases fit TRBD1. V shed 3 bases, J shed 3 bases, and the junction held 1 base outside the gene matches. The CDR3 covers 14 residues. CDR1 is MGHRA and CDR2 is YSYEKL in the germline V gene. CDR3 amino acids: CASSHGTGDTEAFF. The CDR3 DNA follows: TGCGCCAGCAGCCATGGGACAGGGGACACTGAAGCTTTCTTT.

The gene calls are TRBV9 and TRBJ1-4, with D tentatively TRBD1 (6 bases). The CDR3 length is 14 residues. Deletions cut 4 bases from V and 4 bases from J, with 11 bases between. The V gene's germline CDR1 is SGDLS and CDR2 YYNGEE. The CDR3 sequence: CASSSRGDNEKLFF. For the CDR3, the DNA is TGTGCCAGCAGCTCGAGGGGGGATAATGAAAAACTGTTTTTT.

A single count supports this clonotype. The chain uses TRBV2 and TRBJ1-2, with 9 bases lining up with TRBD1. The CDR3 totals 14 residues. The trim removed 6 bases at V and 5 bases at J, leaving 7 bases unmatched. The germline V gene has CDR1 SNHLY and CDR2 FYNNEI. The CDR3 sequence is CASRGTGSPYGYTF. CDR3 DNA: TGTGCCAGCAGAGGGACAGGGTCCCCTTATGGCTACACCTTC.

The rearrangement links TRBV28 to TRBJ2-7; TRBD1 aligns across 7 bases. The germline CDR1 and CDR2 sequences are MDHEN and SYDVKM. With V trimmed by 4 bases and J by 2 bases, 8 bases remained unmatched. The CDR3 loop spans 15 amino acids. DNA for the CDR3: TGTGCCAGCAGTTCGACAGGGACAGTCACCTACGAGCAGTACTTC. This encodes CASSSTGTVTYEQYF.

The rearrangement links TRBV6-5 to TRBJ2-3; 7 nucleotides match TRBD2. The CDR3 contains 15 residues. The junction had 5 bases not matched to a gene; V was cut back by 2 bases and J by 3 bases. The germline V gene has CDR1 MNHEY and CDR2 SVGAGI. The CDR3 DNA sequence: TGTGCCAGCAGTTACGTTGCGGGAGCTACAGATACGCAGTATTTT. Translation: CASSYVAGATDTQYF.

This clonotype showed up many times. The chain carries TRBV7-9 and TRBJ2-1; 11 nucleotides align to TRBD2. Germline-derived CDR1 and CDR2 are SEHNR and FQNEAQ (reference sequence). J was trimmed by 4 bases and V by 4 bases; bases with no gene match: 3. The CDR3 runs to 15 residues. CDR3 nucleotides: TGTGCCAGCAGCTCTAGCGGGGGGCCATACAATGAGCAGTTCTTC. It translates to CASSSSGGPYNEQFF.